These T cell receptor beta chains were read from a single sample in a study of blood T cell repertoires in COVID-19. The assay was immunoSEQ multiplex PCR, and TCRdb's table has in-frame clones only and misses some. This table holds 95,000 to 150,000 clones, roughly 85% found once. The sequenced sample consisted of peripheral blood. Every receptor here comes from a woman aged 80 or over with COVID-19, enrolled during active disease. Both conserved end residues are part of each CDR3. Each record gives: CDR3 DNA, CDR3 protein, CDR3 length, J gene, clone size, V gene, D gene. The D gene is left open where the match is weak. Clone size is not always given. Where it is, it says once, few, many or a class for expanded clones.

DNA: TGTGCCAGCAGTTCAGGGGGCCAAGAGACCCAGTACTTC; CDR3: CASSSGGQETQYF; length: 13; J: TRBJ2-5; size: NA; V: TRBV5-6; D: TRBD1
DNA: TGTGCCAGCAGCCCCGCGGGGGGGAGGAACACTGAAGCTTTCTTT; CDR3: CASSPAGGRNTEAFF; length: 15; J: TRBJ1-1; size: NA; V: TRBV6-5; D: NA
DNA: TGTGCCAGCAGCTCGATACGGGGTGGCTACACCTTC; CDR3: CASSSIRGGYTF; length: 12; J: TRBJ1-2; size: NA; V: TRBV7-8; D: NA
DNA: TGTGCCAGCAGCTTAATGGCAGGGGCAGGAAACACCATATATTTT; CDR3: CASSLMAGAGNTIYF; length: 15; J: TRBJ1-3; size: NA; V: TRBV7-9; D: NA
DNA: TGTGCCAGCAGTTCAAACGGCGGCTACGAGCAGTACTTC; CDR3: CASSSNGGYEQYF; length: 13; J: TRBJ2-7; size: NA; V: TRBV27; D: NA
DNA: TGTGCCACCAGCAGAGAACCTAAGGGACTAGCGGCTTTCTCCTACGAGCAGTACTTC; CDR3: CATSREPKGLAAFSYEQYF; length: 19; J: TRBJ2-7; size: NA; V: TRBV15; D: TRBD2
DNA: TGTGCCAGCAGTCCAAGGACTAGCGGGAAGGGTACGCAGTATTTT; CDR3: CASSPRTSGKGTQYF; length: 15; J: TRBJ2-3; size: NA; V: TRBV28; D: TRBD2
DNA: TGTGCCAGCAGCCCAATAGCGGGAGGGCCCTACGAGCAGTACTTC; CDR3: CASSPIAGGPYEQYF; length: 15; J: TRBJ2-7; size: NA; V: TRBV6-6; D: TRBD2
DNA: TGTGCCAGCAGGGGAAGCCAGGGCCAGCCCCAGCATTTT; CDR3: CASRGSQGQPQHF; length: 13; J: TRBJ1-5; size: NA; V: TRBV18; D: NA
DNA: TGTGCCAGCAGCAGGGGCTACCCCTACGAGCAGTACTTC; CDR3: CASSRGYPYEQYF; length: 13; J: TRBJ2-7; size: NA; V: TRBV2; D: NA
DNA: TGTGCCAGCATTACGGAACCGGGACAGGGGAACGAGCAGTACTTC; CDR3: CASITEPGQGNEQYF; length: 15; J: TRBJ2-7; size: NA; V: TRBV2; D: TRBD1
DNA: TGCGCCAGCAGTGGGGAGGGTGGCGCAGATACGCAGTATTTT; CDR3: CASSGEGGADTQYF; length: 14; J: TRBJ2-3; size: NA; V: TRBV5-1; D: TRBD2
DNA: TGTGCCAGCAGCTCCGGGACTACCTACGAGCAGTACTTC; CDR3: CASSSGTTYEQYF; length: 13; J: TRBJ2-7; size: NA; V: TRBV7-2; D: TRBD2
DNA: TGTGCCAGCAGTCGAGTCGGACTAGCGGGAGAAGGGGAGCAGTTCTTC; CDR3: CASSRVGLAGEGEQFF; length: 16; J: TRBJ2-1; size: NA; V: TRBV6-2/TRBV6-3; D: TRBD2
DNA: TGTGCCAGCAGCCCACTAGGGGGCAATGAGCAGTTCTTC; CDR3: CASSPLGGNEQFF; length: 13; J: TRBJ2-1; size: NA; V: TRBV12-3/TRBV12-4; D: NA
DNA: TGTGCCAGCAGCGTACAGTCATCGGGAGCCAATGAGCAGTTCTTC; CDR3: CASSVQSSGANEQFF; length: 15; J: TRBJ2-1; size: NA; V: TRBV9; D: NA
DNA: TGCGCCAGCAGCTTGACAGGGTCGAACACTGAAGCTTTCTTT; CDR3: CASSLTGSNTEAFF; length: 14; J: TRBJ1-1; size: NA; V: TRBV5-1; D: NA
DNA: TGTGCCAGCAGTCGGACTAGCGGCGAGCAGTTCTTC; CDR3: CASSRTSGEQFF; length: 12; J: TRBJ2-1; size: NA; V: TRBV12-3/TRBV12-4; D: TRBD2
DNA: TGTGCCAGCAGCCAAGAGGGTTCAGGACTACCTTCCACAGCCAAGGATGAGCAGTTCTTC; CDR3: CASSQEGSGLPSTAKDEQFF; length: 20; J: TRBJ2-1; size: NA; V: TRBV14; D: NA
DNA: TGTGCCAGCAGCTTAGTACAGGGGGGCGAGCAGTACTTC; CDR3: CASSLVQGGEQYF; length: 13; J: TRBJ2-7; size: NA; V: TRBV7-9; D: TRBD1
DNA: TGCGCCAGCAGCTATTCAGGGGGCGCCAACTCCTACGAGCAGTACTTC; CDR3: CASSYSGGANSYEQYF; length: 16; J: TRBJ2-7; size: NA; V: TRBV5-1; D: TRBD1
DNA: TGTGCCAGCAGTTTATCTGCGGGGTATCGCAATCAGCCCCAGCATTTT; CDR3: CASSLSAGYRNQPQHF; length: 16; J: TRBJ1-5; size: NA; V: TRBV27; D: NA
DNA: TGTGCCAGCAGTTTAGGGGGCAGATTGAACACTGAAGCTTTCTTT; CDR3: CASSLGGRLNTEAFF; length: 15; J: TRBJ1-1; size: NA; V: TRBV27; D: NA
DNA: TGTGCCAGCCACTCGAGCGGGAGAACCTACGAGCAGTACTTC; CDR3: CASHSSGRTYEQYF; length: 14; J: TRBJ2-7; size: NA; V: TRBV28; D: TRBD2
DNA: TGTGCCACCGGGACAGATAATGAAAAACTGTTTTTT; CDR3: CATGTDNEKLFF; length: 12; J: TRBJ1-4; size: NA; V: TRBV6-5; D: TRBD1
DNA: TGCGCCAGCAGCCAAGCGTGGGGACACCTAACATCCTCCTACAATGAGCAGTTCTTC; CDR3: CASSQAWGHLTSSYNEQFF; length: 19; J: TRBJ2-1; size: few; V: TRBV4-1; D: NA
DNA: TGTGCCAGCAGCATATCACAGCGGAATGAGCAGTTCTTC; CDR3: CASSISQRNEQFF; length: 13; J: TRBJ2-1; size: NA; V: TRBV5-4; D: NA
DNA: TGTGCCAGCAGTACCGGTGGACTAGCGGGACTCACCGGGGAGCTGTTTTTT; CDR3: CASSTGGLAGLTGELFF; length: 17; J: TRBJ2-2; size: NA; V: TRBV27; D: TRBD2
DNA: TGTGCCACCAGGAGAAGCGGGAGCGGCACAGATACGCAGTATTTT; CDR3: CATRRSGSGTDTQYF; length: 15; J: TRBJ2-3; size: NA; V: TRBV15; D: TRBD2
DNA: TGTGCCAGCAGTACCCAAGGAACAGTCGGCGAAAAACTGTTTTTT; CDR3: CASSTQGTVGEKLFF; length: 15; J: TRBJ1-4; size: NA; V: TRBV6-5; D: NA